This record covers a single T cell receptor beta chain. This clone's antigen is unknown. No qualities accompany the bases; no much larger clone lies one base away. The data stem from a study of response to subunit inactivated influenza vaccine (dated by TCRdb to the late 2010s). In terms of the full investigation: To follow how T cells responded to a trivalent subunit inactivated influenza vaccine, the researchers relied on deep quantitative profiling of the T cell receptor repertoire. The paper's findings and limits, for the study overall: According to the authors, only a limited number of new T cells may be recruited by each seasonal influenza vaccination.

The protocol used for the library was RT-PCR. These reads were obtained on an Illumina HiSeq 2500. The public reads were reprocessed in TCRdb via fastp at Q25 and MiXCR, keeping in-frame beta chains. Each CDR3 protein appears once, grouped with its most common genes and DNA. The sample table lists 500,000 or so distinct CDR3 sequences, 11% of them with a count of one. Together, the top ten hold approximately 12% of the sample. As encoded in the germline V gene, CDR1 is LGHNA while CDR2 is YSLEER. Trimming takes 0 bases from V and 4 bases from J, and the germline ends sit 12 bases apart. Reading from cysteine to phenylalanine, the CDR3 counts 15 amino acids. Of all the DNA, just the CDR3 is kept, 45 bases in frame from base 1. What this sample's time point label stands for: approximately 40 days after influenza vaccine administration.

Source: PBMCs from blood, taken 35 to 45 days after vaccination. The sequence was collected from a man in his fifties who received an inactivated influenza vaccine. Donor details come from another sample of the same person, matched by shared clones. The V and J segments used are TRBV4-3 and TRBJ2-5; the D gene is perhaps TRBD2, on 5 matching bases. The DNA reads TGCGCCAGCAGCCAAGATTGGGAGTTCGCAGAGACCCAGTACTTC. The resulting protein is CASSQDWEFAETQYF.